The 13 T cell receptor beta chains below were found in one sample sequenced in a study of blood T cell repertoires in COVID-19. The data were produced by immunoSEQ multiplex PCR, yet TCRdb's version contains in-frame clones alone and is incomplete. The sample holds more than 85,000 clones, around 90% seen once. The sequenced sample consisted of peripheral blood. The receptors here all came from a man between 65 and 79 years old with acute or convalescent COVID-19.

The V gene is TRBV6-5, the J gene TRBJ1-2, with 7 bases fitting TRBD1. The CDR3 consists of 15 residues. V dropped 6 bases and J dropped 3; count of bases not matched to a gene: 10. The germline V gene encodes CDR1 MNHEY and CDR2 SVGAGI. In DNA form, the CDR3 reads TGTGCCAGCAGCCGCCTGGGACAGCGTGACTATGGCTACACCTTC. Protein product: CASSRLGQRDYGYTF.

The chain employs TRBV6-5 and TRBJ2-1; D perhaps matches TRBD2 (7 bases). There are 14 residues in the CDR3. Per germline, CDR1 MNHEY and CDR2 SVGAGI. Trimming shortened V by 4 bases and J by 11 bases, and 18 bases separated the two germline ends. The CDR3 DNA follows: TGTGCCAGCAGTTTTGGGGGGGGGCCCGTCAAGCAGTTCTTC. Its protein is CASSFGGGPVKQFF.

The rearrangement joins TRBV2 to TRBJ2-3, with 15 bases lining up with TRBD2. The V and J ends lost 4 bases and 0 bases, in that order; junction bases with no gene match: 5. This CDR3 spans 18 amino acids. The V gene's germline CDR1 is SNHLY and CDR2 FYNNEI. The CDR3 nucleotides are TGTGCCAGCAGTGGGTGGGGACTAGCGGGGGGTAGCACAGATACGCAGTATTTT. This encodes CASSGWGLAGGSTDTQYF.

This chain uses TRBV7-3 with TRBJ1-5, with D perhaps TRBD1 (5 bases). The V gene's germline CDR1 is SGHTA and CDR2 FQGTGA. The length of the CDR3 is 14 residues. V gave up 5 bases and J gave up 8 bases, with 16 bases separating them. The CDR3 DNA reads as TGTGCCAGCAGCCAAAGAAAGACAGCGAAGCCCCAGCATTTT. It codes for CASSQRKTAKPQHF. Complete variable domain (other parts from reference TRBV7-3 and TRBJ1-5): GAGVSQTPSNKVTEKGKYVELRCDPISGHTALYWYRQSLGQGPEFLIYFQGTGAADDSGLPNDRFFAVRPEGSVSTLKIQRTERGDSAVYLCASSQRKTAKPQHFGDGTRLSIL.

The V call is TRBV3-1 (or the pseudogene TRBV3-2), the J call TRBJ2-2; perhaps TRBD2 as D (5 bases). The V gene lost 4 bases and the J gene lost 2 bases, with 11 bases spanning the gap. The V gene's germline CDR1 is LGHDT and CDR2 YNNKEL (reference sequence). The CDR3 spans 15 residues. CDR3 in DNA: TGTGCCAGCAGCCCCGACGAGGGAAACACCGGGGAGCTGTTTTTT. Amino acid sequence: CASSPDEGNTGELFF.

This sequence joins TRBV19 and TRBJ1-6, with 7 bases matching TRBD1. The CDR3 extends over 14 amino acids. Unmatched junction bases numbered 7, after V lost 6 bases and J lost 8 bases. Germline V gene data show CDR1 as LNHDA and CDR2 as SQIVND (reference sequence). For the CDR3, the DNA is TGTGCCAGTAGATATGGACAGGATTATTCACCCCTCCACTTT. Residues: CASRYGQDYSPLHF.

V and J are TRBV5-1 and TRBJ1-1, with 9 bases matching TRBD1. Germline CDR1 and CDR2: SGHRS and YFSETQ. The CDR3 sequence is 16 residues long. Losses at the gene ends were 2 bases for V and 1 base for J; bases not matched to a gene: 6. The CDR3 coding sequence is TGCGCCAGCAGCTTATGGACAGGGGATAAGAACACTGAAGCTTTCTTT. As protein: CASSLWTGDKNTEAFF.

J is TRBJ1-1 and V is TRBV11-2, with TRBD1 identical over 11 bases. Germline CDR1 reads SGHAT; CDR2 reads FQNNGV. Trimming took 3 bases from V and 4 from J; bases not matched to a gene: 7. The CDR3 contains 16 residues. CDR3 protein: CASSFSAGTGGTEAFF. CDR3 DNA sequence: TGTGCCAGCAGCTTCTCCGCCGGGACAGGGGGCACTGAAGCTTTCTTT.

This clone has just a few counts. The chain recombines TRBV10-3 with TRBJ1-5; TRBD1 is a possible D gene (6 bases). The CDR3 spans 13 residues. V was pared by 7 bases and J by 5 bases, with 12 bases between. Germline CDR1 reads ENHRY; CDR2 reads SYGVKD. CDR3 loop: CAINEGVDQPQHF. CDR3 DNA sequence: TGTGCCATCAACGAGGGGGTTGATCAGCCCCAGCATTTT.

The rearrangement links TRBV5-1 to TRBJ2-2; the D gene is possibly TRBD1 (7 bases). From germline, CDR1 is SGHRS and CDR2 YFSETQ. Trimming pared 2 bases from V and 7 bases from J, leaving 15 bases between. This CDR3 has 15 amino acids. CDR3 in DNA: TGCGCCAGCAGCTTCAGGGGGAGGAATGTCGGGGAGCTGTTTTTT. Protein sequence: CASSFRGRNVGELFF. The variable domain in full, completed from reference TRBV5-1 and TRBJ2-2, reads KAGVTQTPRYLIKTRGQQVTLSCSPISGHRSVSWYQQTPGQGLQFLFEYFSETQRNKGNFPGRFSGRQFSNSRSEMNVSTLELGDSALYLCASSFRGRNVGELFFGEGSRLTVL.

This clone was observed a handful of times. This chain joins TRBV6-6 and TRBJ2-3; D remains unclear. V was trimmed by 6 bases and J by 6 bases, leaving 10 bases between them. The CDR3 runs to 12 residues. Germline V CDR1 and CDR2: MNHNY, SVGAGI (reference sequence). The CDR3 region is CASSPISDTQYF. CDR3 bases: TGTGCCAGCAGCCCAATTAGTGATACGCAGTATTTT.

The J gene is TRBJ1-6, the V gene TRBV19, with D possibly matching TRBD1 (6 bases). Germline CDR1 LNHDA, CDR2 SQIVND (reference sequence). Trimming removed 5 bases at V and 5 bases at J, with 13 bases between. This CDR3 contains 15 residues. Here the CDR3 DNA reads TGTGCCAGTAGTCGACCCCGACAGGATAATTCACCCCTCCACTTT. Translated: CASSRPRQDNSPLHF.

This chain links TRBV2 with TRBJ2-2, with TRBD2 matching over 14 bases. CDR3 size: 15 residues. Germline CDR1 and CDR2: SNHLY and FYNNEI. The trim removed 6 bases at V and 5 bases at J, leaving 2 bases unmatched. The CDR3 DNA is TGTGCCAGCAGCCGGACTAGCGGGGGGACCGGGGAGCTGTTTTTT. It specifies CASSRTSGGTGELFF.